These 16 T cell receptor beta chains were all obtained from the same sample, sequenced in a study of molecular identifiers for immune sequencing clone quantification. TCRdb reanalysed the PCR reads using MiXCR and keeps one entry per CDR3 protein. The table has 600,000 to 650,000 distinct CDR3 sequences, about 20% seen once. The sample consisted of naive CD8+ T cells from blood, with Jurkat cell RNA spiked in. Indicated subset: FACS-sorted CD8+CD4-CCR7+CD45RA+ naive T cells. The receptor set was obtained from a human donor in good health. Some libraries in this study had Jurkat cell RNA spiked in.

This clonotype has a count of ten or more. The CDR3 region has the DNA TGTGCCAGCAGTTTATCCGCGAACACTGAAGCTTTCTTT. Translated, it gives CASSLSANTEAFF. V and J are TRBV27 and TRBJ1-1; D remains ambiguous. Trimming removed 0 bases from V and 1 base from J, with 3 bases in between. This CDR3 contains 13 residues. The germline CDR1 and CDR2 sequences are MNHEY and SMNVEV (reference sequence).

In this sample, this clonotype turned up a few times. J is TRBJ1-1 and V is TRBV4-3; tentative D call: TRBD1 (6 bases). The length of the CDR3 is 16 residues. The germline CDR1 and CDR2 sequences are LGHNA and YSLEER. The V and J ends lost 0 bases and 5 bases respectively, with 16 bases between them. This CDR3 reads CASSQDLGGGGTEAFF. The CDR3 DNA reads TGCGCCAGCAGCCAAGATCTGGGGGGCGGAGGGACTGAAGCTTTCTTT.

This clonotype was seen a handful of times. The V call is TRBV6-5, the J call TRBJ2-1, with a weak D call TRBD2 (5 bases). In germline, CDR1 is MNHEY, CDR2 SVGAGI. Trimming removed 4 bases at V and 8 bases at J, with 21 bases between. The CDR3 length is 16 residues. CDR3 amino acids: CASSSQALQLADEQFF. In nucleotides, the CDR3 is TGTGCCAGCAGTTCCCAAGCTCTTCAGCTAGCCGATGAGCAGTTCTTC.

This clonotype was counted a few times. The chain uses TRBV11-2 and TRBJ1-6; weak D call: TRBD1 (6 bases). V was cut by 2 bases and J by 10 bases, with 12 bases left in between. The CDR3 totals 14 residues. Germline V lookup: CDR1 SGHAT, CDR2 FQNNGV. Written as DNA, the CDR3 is TGTGCCAGCAGCTTATGGGGGGCTGGGTCACCCCTCCACTTT. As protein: CASSLWGAGSPLHF.

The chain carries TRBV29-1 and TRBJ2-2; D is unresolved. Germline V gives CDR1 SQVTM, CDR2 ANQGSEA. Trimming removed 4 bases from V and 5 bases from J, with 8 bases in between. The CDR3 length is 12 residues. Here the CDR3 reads CSVVTRTGELFF. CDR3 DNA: TGCAGCGTTGTAACGAGAACCGGGGAGCTGTTTTTT.

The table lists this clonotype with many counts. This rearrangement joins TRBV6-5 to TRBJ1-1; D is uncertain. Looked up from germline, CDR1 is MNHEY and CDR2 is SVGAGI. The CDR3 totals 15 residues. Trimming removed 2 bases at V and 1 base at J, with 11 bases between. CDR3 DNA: TGTGCCAGCAGTTACACGGTCAGCCAGAACACTGAAGCTTTCTTT. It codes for CASSYTVSQNTEAFF.

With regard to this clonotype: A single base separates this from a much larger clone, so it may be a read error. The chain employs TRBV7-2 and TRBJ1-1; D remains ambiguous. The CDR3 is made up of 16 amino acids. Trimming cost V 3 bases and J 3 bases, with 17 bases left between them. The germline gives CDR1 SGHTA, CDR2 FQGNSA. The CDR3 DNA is TGTGCCAGCAGCTTTGGGGTTATAGGCCCGGACACTGAAGCTTTCTTT. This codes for CASSFGVIGPDTEAFF.

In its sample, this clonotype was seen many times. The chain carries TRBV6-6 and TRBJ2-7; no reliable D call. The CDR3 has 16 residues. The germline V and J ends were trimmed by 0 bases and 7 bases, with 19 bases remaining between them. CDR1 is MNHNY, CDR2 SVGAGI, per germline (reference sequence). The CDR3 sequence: CASSYSHTPGPSEQYF. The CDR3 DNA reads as TGTGCCAGCAGTTACTCACACACCCCGGGCCCCTCTGAGCAGTACTTC.

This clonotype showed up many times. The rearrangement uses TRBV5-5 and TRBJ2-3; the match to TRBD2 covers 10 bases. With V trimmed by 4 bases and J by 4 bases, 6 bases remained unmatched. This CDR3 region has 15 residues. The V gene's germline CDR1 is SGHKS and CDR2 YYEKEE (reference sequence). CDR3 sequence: CASSELAGVPDTQYF. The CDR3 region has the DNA TGTGCCAGCAGCGAGCTAGCGGGAGTGCCAGATACGCAGTATTTT.

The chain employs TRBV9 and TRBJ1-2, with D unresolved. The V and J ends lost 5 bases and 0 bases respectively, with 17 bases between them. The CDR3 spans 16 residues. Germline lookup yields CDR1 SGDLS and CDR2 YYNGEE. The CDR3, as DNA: TGTGCCAGCAGTTTAAACCGGGATCATTCTAACTATGGCTACACCTTC. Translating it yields CASSLNRDHSNYGYTF.

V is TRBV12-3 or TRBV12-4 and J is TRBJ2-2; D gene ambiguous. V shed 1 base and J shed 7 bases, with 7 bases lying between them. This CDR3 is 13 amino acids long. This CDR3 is CASSLGSVGELFF. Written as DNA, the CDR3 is TGTGCCAGCAGTTTAGGTTCGGTCGGGGAGCTGTTTTTT.

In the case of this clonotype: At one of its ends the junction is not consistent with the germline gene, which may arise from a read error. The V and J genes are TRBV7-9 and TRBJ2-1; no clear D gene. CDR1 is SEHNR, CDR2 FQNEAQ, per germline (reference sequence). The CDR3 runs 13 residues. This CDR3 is CACSLGAYNEQFF. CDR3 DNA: TGTGCCTGCAGCTTAGGTGCCTACAATGAGCAGTTCTTC.

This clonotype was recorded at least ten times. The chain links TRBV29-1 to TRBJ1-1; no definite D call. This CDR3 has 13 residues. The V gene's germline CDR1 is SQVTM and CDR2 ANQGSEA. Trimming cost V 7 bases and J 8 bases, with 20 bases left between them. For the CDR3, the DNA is TGCAGCGCCCAGGTTGAGGCAGGTGGAGAAGCTTTCTTT. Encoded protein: CSAQVEAGGEAFF.

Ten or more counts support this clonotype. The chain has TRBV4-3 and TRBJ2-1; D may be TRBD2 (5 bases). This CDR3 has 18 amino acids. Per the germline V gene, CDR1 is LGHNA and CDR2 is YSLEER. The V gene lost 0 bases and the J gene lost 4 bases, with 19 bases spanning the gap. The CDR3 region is CASSQEGGPGARYNEQFF. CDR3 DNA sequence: TGCGCCAGCAGCCAAGAAGGAGGTCCAGGAGCGCGGTACAATGAGCAGTTCTTC.

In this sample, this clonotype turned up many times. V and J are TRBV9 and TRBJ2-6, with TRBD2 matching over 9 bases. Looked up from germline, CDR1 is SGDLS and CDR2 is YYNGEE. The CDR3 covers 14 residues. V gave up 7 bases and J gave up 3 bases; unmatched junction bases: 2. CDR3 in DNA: TGTGCCAGCGCGGGGGGGTTTGGGGCCAACGTCCTGACTTTC. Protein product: CASAGGFGANVLTF.

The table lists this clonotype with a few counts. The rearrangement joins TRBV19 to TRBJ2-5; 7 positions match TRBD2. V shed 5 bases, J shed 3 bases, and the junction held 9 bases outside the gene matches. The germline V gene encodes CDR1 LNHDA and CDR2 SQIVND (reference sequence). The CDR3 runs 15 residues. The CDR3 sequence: CASSYPSGEEETQYF. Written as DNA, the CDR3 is TGTGCCAGTAGTTACCCCAGCGGGGAAGAAGAGACCCAGTACTTC. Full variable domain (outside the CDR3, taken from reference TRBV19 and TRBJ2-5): DGGITQSPKYLFRKEGQNVTLSCEQNLNHDAMYWYRQDPGQGLRLIYYSQIVNDFQKGDIAEGYSVSREKKESFPLTVTSAQKNPTAFYLCASSYPSGEEETQYFGPGTRLLVL.